What follows are 7 T cell receptor beta chains derived from one specimen sequenced in a study of CD4+ T cells in melanoma. Repertoires were generated with immunoSEQ multiplex PCR, while TCRdb's copy carries only in-frame clones and drops some. The sample lists around 130,000 clones; about 90% were seen once. These receptors were collected from a human donor with melanoma.

The chain recombines TRBV12-5 with TRBJ1-2, with D perhaps TRBD1 (5 bases). Looked up from germline, CDR1 is LGHNT and CDR2 is FRNRAP. V lost 1 base, J lost 2 bases, and 8 bases lay in between. The CDR3 spans 14 residues. CDR3 sequence reads: CASGLGGGNYGYTF. Here the CDR3 DNA reads TGTGCTAGTGGTTTGGGGGGCGGGAACTATGGCTACACCTTC.

The rearrangement joins TRBV29-1 to TRBJ1-1; weak D call: TRBD1 (5 bases). Germline lookup yields CDR1 SQVTM and CDR2 ANQGSEA. V lost 5 bases to trimming and J lost 0 bases, with 7 bases between them. This CDR3 is 12 amino acids long. In nucleotides, the CDR3 is TGCAGCGTTACAGGACTGAACACTGAAGCTTTCTTT. This codes for CSVTGLNTEAFF.

The chain employs TRBV5-1 and TRBJ2-2; TRBD2 aligns across 9 bases. The CDR3 is 17 amino acids. From germline, CDR1 is SGHRS and CDR2 YFSETQ. V was pared by 3 bases and J by 0 bases, with 6 bases of the junction left unmatched. The CDR3 DNA is TGCGCCAGCAGCTATTATAGCGGGGGCGCGAACACCGGGGAGCTGTTTTTT. Its translation is CASSYYSGGANTGELFF.

V is TRBV28 and J is TRBJ1-2; no definite D call. Germline V gene sequence: CDR1 MDHEN, CDR2 SYDVKM. With 7 bases removed from V and 2 bases from J, the gap between germline ends came to 8 bases. The CDR3 length is 12 residues. CDR3 coding DNA: TGTGCCAGCACGGAATTAAACTATGGCTACACCTTC. Translating gives CASTELNYGYTF.

The count of this clone is one. The chain combines TRBV29-1 with TRBJ2-2; D remains unclear. Trimming removed 4 bases from V and 7 bases from J, with 7 bases in between. The CDR3 extends over 11 amino acids. Per germline, CDR1 SQVTM and CDR2 ANQGSEA. The CDR3 DNA sequence: TGCAGCGTTGGAGTCGTCGGGGAGCTGTTTTTT. This encodes CSVGVVGELFF.

The chain uses TRBV2 and TRBJ2-5, with 13 bases lining up with TRBD2. Germline lookup yields CDR1 SNHLY and CDR2 FYNNEI. V shed 5 bases, J shed 5 bases, and the junction held 5 bases outside the gene matches. CDR3 length: 15 residues. The CDR3 is CASSRLAGGGETQYF. CDR3 DNA: TGTGCCAGCAGTCGACTAGCGGGGGGTGGTGAGACCCAGTACTTC. Full variable domain (missing parts from reference TRBV2 and TRBJ2-5): EPEVTQTPSHQVTQMGQEVILRCVPISNHLYFYWYRQILGQKVEFLVSFYNNEISEKSEIFDDQFSVERPDGSNFTLKIRSTKLEDSAMYFCASSRLAGGGETQYFGPGTRLLVL.

The chain uses TRBV11-3 and TRBJ1-1; a possible D gene is TRBD1 (6 bases). The CDR3 covers 14 residues. Trimming took 3 bases from V and 5 from J, leaving 13 bases between them. Germline lookup yields CDR1 SGHNT and CDR2 YENEEA. The CDR3 DNA is TGTGCCAGCAGCTTCAGGGGAGCAAAGACTGAAGCTTTCTTT. The encoded protein is CASSFRGAKTEAFF.